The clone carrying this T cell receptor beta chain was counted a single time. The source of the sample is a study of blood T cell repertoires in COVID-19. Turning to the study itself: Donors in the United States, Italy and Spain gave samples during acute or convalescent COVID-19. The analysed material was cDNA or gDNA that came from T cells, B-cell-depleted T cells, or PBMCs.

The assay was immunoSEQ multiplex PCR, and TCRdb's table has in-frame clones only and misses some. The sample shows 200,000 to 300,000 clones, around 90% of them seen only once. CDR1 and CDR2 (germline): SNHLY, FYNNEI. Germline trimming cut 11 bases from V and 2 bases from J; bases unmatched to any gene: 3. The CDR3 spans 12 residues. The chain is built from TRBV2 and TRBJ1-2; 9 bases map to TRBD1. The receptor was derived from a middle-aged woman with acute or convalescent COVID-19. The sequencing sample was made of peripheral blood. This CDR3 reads CAHRGPNYGYTF. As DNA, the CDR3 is TGTGCCCACAGGGGGCCCAACTATGGCTACACCTTC.